Listed here are 27 T cell receptor beta chains from one sample, sequenced in a study of T cell changes during pregnancy in multiple sclerosis. Profiled with immunoSEQ multiplex PCR; TCRdb holds only in-frame clones, not every one. The repertoire holds fewer than 90,000 clones, about 90% seen once, with more than 0.75% in the top ten. This material consisted of peripheral blood, taken in the second trimester of pregnancy. These receptors all come from a female donor with multiple sclerosis, enrolled in a pregnancy study.

The chain uses TRBV7-2 and TRBJ1-2, with 10 bases identical to TRBD1. CDR1 is SGHTA, CDR2 FQGNSA, per germline. The CDR3 covers 14 residues. Losses at the gene ends were 3 bases for V and 5 bases for J; bases not matched to a gene: 3. CDR3 nucleotides: TGTGCCAGCAGCTTGACAGGGGGCGGGTATGGCTACACCTTC. This codes for CASSLTGGGYGYTF.

This clone appeared a single time. The V call is TRBV7-9, the J call TRBJ2-7; 7 positions agree with TRBD1. The germline V gene encodes CDR1 SEHNR and CDR2 FQNEAQ (reference sequence). The CDR3 spans 15 residues. V lost 1 base and J lost 4; bases outside the gene matches: 7. In DNA form, the CDR3 reads TGTGCCAGCAGCTTAGTGAGGGGGCCCTTATACGAGCAGTACTTC. Its translation is CASSLVRGPLYEQYF.

J is TRBJ1-2 and V is TRBV5-8; unclear D gene. Between the trimmed V and J ends, which lost 4 bases and 4 bases, there was a span of 17 bases. The CDR3 is 15 amino acids. Per the germline V gene, CDR1 is SGHTS and CDR2 is YDEGEE. The CDR3 nucleotides read TGTGCCAGCAGCCCCGACGGGAATCACGGCTATGGCTACACCTTC. Translating it yields CASSPDGNHGYGYTF.

The chain employs TRBV5-8 and TRBJ2-7; D is ambiguous. The germline V gene has CDR1 SGHTS and CDR2 YDEGEE. The CDR3 is 13 amino acids. Deletions cut 4 bases from V and 3 bases from J, with 11 bases between. CDR3 region: CASSAQEYYEQYF. The CDR3 coding sequence is TGTGCCAGCAGCGCGCAGGAATACTACGAGCAGTACTTC.

The rearrangement joins TRBV6-5 to TRBJ2-1, with TRBD2 matching 10 bases. This CDR3 contains 16 residues. V shed 2 bases and J 9 bases; nucleotides not matched to a gene: 10. Germline values: CDR1 MNHEY, CDR2 SVGAGI. Here the CDR3 DNA reads TGTGCCAGCAGTTACCACGGGACTAGCGTCGTCGGTGAGCAGTTCTTC. Translation gives CASSYHGTSVVGEQFF.

This clone showed up just once. The V gene is TRBV5-1, the J gene TRBJ2-2; tentatively, D is TRBD1 (6 bases). Trimming shortened V by 0 bases and J by 7 bases, and 7 bases separated the two germline ends. The CDR3 covers 13 residues. Germline CDR1 is SGHRS and CDR2 is YFSETQ. The CDR3 nucleotides read TGCGCCAGCAGCTTGGAGGGGGTCGGGGAGCTGTTTTTT. It is translated as CASSLEGVGELFF.

As regards this clone: The junction departs from the called germline gene at one end, perhaps through a read error. The chain uses TRBV9 and TRBJ2-1; TRBD2 agrees at 9 bases. There are 19 residues in the CDR3. Germline lookup yields CDR1 SGDLS and CDR2 YYNGEE. CDR3 region: CASTVGGRAGGTPYNEQFF. The CDR3 bases are TGTGCCAGCACCGTAGGGGGTCGAGCGGGGGGCACTCCCTACAATGAGCAGTTCTTC.

The chain combines TRBV19 with TRBJ2-1; 7 bases line up with TRBD2. J was trimmed by 7 bases and V by 10 bases; bases with no gene match: 10. CDR1 is LNHDA, CDR2 SQIVND, per germline (reference sequence). The CDR3 runs 13 residues. The CDR3 region has the DNA TGTGCCAACATTTCCGGGGGGAAAAATGAGCAGTTCTTC. Translated, it gives CANISGGKNEQFF.

The chain employs TRBV7-3 and TRBJ2-7, with 7 nucleotides matching TRBD1. J lost 1 base, V lost 5 bases, and 5 bases had no gene match. CDR3 length: 14 amino acids. Germline loops: CDR1 SGHTA, CDR2 FQGTGA. Here the CDR3 DNA reads TGTGCCAGCAGCCGGGACAGACAGTCCTACGAGCAGTACTTC. This encodes CASSRDRQSYEQYF.

This chain links TRBV7-2 with TRBJ2-5, with D tentatively TRBD2 (6 bases). V was clipped by 1 base and J by 7 bases, with 16 bases between them. Germline assignment: CDR1 SGHTA and CDR2 FQGNSA. The CDR3 extends over 15 amino acids. DNA for the CDR3: TGTGCCAGCAGCTTAGTGGGACTTGGTATCGGGACCCAGTACTTC. As protein: CASSLVGLGIGTQYF. The full variable domain, with the rest looked up from reference TRBV7-2 and TRBJ2-5, is GAGVSQSPSNKVTEKGKDVELRCDPISGHTALYWYRQSLGQGLEFLIYFQGNSAPDKSGLPSDRFSAERTGGSVSTLTIQRTQQEDSAVYLCASSLVGLGIGTQYFGPGTRLLVL.

The genes are TRBV5-1 and TRBJ2-2; 8 bases are shared with TRBD2. V shed 3 bases, J shed 0 bases, and the junction held 1 base outside the gene matches. Germline CDR1 and CDR2: SGHRS and YFSETQ. This CDR3 comprises 15 residues. The chain's CDR3 is CASSSGGANTGELFF. Here the CDR3 DNA reads TGCGCCAGCAGCTCCGGGGGGGCGAACACCGGGGAGCTGTTTTTT.

The chain uses TRBV10-3 and TRBJ2-5, with TRBD2 matching over 9 bases. With V trimmed by 4 bases and J by 5 bases, 11 bases remained unmatched. The length of the CDR3 is 16 residues. The germline V gene has CDR1 ENHRY and CDR2 SYGVKD. The CDR3 protein is CAISAAAGGAWETQYF. The DNA for the CDR3 is TGTGCCATCAGTGCCGCTGCGGGGGGGGCATGGGAGACCCAGTACTTC.

The genes are TRBV6-6 and TRBJ1-5; D gene uncertain. Trimming left V 5 bases short and J 5 bases short, with 7 bases between. The CDR3 covers 12 residues. Germline CDR1 is MNHNY and CDR2 is SVGAGI (reference sequence). CDR3 coding DNA: TGTGCCAGCAGTGACGGGTATCAGCCCCAGCATTTT. Translated, it gives CASSDGYQPQHF.

In this sample, this clone turned up once. J is TRBJ1-1 and V is TRBV6-6; TRBD1 matches 9 bases. The germline V gene has CDR1 MNHNY and CDR2 SVGAGI (reference sequence). Trimming removed 5 bases from V and 8 bases from J; junction bases left unmatched: 3. This CDR3 is 12 amino acids long. DNA for the CDR3: TGTGCCAGCAGTAACAGGGGGCGCGAAGCTTTCTTT. This encodes CASSNRGREAFF.

The chain carries TRBV6-4 and TRBJ2-7, with D maybe TRBD2 (7 bases). This CDR3 contains 15 residues. Trimming removed 3 bases from V and 1 base from J, with 13 bases in between. Germline V CDR1 and CDR2: MRHNA, SNTAGT. CDR3 sequence (DNA): TGTGCCAGCAGTGAGAAGGGGGGGCGGTCCTACGAGCAGTACTTC. Protein product: CASSEKGGRSYEQYF.

CDR3 DNA sequence: TGTGCCAGCAGTTCATGGACAGGCCATGAAAAACTGTTTTTT. Its protein is CASSSWTGHEKLFF. The rearrangement joins TRBV6-5 to TRBJ1-4, with TRBD1 matching over 7 bases. Germline V CDR1 and CDR2: MNHEY, SVGAGI. The CDR3 spans 14 residues. J lost 6 bases, V lost 4 bases, and 5 bases had no gene match.

The rearrangement uses TRBV10-3 and TRBJ1-6; TRBD1 aligns across 8 bases. V was clipped by 2 bases and J by 7 bases; unmatched bases: 4. From germline, CDR1 is ENHRY and CDR2 SYGVKD. The CDR3 is 15 amino acids. CDR3 region: CAISEMGQVNSPLHF. CDR3 in DNA: TGTGCCATCAGTGAGATGGGACAGGTGAATTCACCCCTCCACTTT.

This clone was picked up one time. The chain couples TRBV5-5 to TRBJ2-3; D call uncertain. Trimming removed 2 bases at V and 0 bases at J, with 13 bases between. The CDR3 spans 16 residues. Germline lookup yields CDR1 SGHKS and CDR2 YYEKEE (reference sequence). The CDR3 sequence: CASSFRVKTSTDTQYF. In DNA form, the CDR3 reads TGTGCCAGCAGCTTCCGCGTGAAAACTAGCACAGATACGCAGTATTTT. The variable domain in full, completed from reference TRBV5-5 and TRBJ2-3, reads DAGVTQSPTHLIKTRGQQVTLRCSPISGHKSVSWYQQVLGQGPQFIFQYYEKEERGRGNFPDRFSARQFPNYSSELNVNALLLGDSALYLCASSFRVKTSTDTQYFGPGTRLTVL.

This rearrangement joins TRBV6-5 to TRBJ2-7; weak D call: TRBD2 (5 bases). The V end was cut by 0 bases, the J end by 7 bases, with 7 bases between. The germline V gene encodes CDR1 MNHEY and CDR2 SVGAGI. The CDR3 spans 12 residues. In nucleotides, the CDR3 is TGTGCCAGCAGTTACTCGCGGGTAGAGCAGTACTTC. Encoded protein: CASSYSRVEQYF.

CDR3 bases: TGCGCCAGCAGCTTGGACCGAGCAAATGAGCAGTTCTTC. It codes for CASSLDRANEQFF. The J gene is TRBJ2-1, the V gene TRBV5-1; D unresolved. Germline V CDR1 and CDR2: SGHRS, YFSETQ. This CDR3 has 13 residues. V was clipped by 0 bases and J by 7 bases, with 8 bases between them.

This sequence joins TRBV5-1 and TRBJ2-6, with D perhaps matching TRBD2 (5 bases). The CDR3 runs to 15 residues. Looked up from germline, CDR1 is SGHRS and CDR2 is YFSETQ. The CDR3 sequence: CAVMEVASGANVLTF. In DNA form, the CDR3 reads TGCGCTGTCATGGAGGTTGCCTCTGGGGCCAACGTCCTGACTTTC.

This clone was detected a few times. This chain links TRBV5-6 with TRBJ2-7; TRBD2 agrees at 9 bases. The V and J ends lost 1 base and 1 base, in that order; junction bases with no gene match: 3. CDR1 and CDR2 from the germline V gene are SGHDT and YYEEEE. The CDR3 consists of 15 residues. CDR3 protein: CASSLWLAGSYEQYF. In nucleotides, the CDR3 is TGTGCCAGCAGCTTGTGGCTAGCGGGGTCCTACGAGCAGTACTTC.

The chain couples TRBV27 to TRBJ2-1; 9 bases align to TRBD1. Per the germline V gene, CDR1 is MNHEY and CDR2 is SMNVEV (reference sequence). The CDR3 contains 18 residues. The V segment lost 5 bases and the J segment 0 bases; nucleotides outside the gene matches: 11. The CDR3 sequence: CASSPSGTGQYSYNEQFF. CDR3 nucleotide sequence: TGTGCCAGCAGTCCATCTGGGACAGGGCAATACTCCTACAATGAGCAGTTCTTC.

The chain links TRBV5-1 to TRBJ1-2, with 7 bases aligning to TRBD1. After removal of 4 bases from V and 4 bases from J, the junction contained 7 bases not matched to a gene. The CDR3 runs to 14 residues. Germline values: CDR1 SGHRS, CDR2 YFSETQ. The CDR3: CASSDGQVGYGYTF. The CDR3 nucleotides read TGCGCCAGCAGCGACGGACAGGTCGGCTATGGCTACACCTTC.

V gene TRBV7-9 combines with J gene TRBJ1-1, with TRBD1 identical over 7 bases. Per germline, CDR1 SEHNR and CDR2 FQNEAQ (reference sequence). V lost 3 bases, J lost 5 bases, and 6 bases stayed unmatched. This CDR3 is 14 amino acids long. The CDR3 nucleotides are TGTGCCAGCAGCTTGGCCCGGACAGGAACTGAAGCTTTCTTT. Amino acid sequence: CASSLARTGTEAFF.

The gene calls are TRBV6-1 and TRBJ2-3; possible D gene TRBD1, 6 bases. CDR3 length: 12 amino acids. CDR1 and CDR2 (germline): MNHNS, SASEGT. V was clipped by 11 bases and J by 0 bases, with 9 bases between them. The CDR3 reads CADRISTDTQYF. The CDR3 DNA sequence: TGTGCCGACAGGATTAGCACAGATACGCAGTATTTT.

The rearrangement links TRBV19 to TRBJ2-7, with no clear D. Between the trimmed V and J ends, which lost 3 bases and 0 bases, there was a span of 6 bases. The length of the CDR3 is 13 residues. Germline assignment: CDR1 LNHDA and CDR2 SQIVND (reference sequence). This CDR3 reads CASSIGTSYEQYF. The CDR3 DNA is TGTGCCAGTAGTATTGGCACCTCCTACGAGCAGTACTTC.